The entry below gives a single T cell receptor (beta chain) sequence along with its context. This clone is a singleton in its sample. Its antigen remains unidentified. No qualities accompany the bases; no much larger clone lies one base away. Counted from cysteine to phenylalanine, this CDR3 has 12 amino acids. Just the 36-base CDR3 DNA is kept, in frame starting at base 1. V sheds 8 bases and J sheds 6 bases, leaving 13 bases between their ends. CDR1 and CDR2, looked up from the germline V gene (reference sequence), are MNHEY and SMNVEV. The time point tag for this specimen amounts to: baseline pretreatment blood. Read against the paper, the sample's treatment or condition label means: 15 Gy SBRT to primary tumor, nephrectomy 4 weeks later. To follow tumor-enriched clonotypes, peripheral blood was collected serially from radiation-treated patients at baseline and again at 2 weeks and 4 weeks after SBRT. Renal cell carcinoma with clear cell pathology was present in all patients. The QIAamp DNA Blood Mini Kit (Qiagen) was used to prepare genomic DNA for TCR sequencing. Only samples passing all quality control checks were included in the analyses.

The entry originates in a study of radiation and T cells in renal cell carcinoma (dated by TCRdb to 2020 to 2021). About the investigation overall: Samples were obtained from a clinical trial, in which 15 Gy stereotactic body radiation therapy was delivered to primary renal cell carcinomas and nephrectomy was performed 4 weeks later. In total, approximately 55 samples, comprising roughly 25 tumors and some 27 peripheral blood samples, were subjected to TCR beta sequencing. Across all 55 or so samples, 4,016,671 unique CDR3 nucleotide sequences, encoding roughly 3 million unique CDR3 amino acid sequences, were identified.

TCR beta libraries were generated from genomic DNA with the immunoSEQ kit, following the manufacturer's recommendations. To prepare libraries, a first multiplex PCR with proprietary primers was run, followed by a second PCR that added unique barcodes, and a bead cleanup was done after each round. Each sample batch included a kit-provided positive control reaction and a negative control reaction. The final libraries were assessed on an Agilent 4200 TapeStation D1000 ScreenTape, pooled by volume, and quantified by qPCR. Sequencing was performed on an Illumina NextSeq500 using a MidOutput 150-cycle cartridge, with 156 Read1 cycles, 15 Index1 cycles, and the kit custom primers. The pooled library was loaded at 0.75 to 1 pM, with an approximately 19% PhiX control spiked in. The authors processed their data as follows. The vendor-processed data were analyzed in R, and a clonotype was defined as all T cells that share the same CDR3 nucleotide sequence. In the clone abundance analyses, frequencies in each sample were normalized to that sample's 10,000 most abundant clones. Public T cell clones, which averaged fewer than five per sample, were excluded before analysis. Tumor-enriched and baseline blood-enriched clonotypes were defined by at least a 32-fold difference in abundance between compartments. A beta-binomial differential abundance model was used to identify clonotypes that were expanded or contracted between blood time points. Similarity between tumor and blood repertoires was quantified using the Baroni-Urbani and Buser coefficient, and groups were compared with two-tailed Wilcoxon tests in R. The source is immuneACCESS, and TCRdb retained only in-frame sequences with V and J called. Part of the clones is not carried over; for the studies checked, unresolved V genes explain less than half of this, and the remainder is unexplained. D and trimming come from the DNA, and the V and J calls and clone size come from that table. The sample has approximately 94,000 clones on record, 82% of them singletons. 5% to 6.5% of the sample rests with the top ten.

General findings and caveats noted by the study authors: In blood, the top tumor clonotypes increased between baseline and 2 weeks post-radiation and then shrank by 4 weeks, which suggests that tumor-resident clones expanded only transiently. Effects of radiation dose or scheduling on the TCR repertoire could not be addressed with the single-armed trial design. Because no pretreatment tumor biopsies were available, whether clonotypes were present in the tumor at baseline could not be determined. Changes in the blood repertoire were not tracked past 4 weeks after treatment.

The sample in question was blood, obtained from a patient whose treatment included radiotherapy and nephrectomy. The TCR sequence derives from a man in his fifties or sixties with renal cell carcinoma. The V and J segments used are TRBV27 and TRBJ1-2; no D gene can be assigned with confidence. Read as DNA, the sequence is TGTGCCAGCCAAGGACCTTCTAATGGCTACACCTTC. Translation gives CASQGPSNGYTF.